This record looks at one T cell receptor beta chain sequence and its context. This entry belongs to a study of human T cells and chemical hapten exposure. Looking at the study overall: TCR yield per sample varied, mainly due to pooled library volumes.

Germline CDR1 MNHEY, CDR2 SVGAGI. The CDR3 consists of 16 residues. Losses at the gene ends were 0 bases for V and 8 bases for J; bases not matched to a gene: 7. Stated time point: patch test 3, about 24 weeks after DPC sensitization. Treatment in this sample: therapeutic diphenylcyclopropenone sensitization with weekly scalp DPC. Unique molecular identifiers were linked by the library to individual cDNA molecules. Per the authors' pipeline: From about 20,000 to 690,000 TCRs were found per sample, with a median of about 96,000. A single record per CDR3 protein comes from TCRdb applying MiXCR to the RACE reads. It is TCRdb's table, rather than the study itself, that gives the V and J calls and clone size. The data hold 180,000 or so distinct CDR3 sequences, with 24% observed a single time.

The rearrangement links TRBV6-5 to TRBJ2-7, with 13 bases matching TRBD2. Sample: whole blood, taken in connection with sensitization to the hapten diphenylcyclopropenone (DPC). The clonotype comes from a middle-aged woman with alopecia areata. Some clones in this sample may be carry-over from other donors' samples. The CDR3 spells CASSYSIGTSGTQQYF. CDR3 nucleotide sequence: TGTGCCAGCAGTTACTCGATTGGGACTAGCGGGACCCAGCAGTACTTC.